This T cell receptor (beta chain) was profiled in a study of T cells in Graves' hyperthyroidism and ophthalmopathy. In making diagnoses, clinical symptoms, serum thyroxine and TRAb, thyroid ultrasound and orbital computed tomography were all used. Sample collection date corresponds to first hyperthyroidism diagnosis, prior to any ophthalmopathy symptoms. It was 8 to 10 ml of fresh peripheral blood that supplied the PBMCs. From RNA transcripts, TCR beta CDR3 regions were amplified. The TCR CDR3 first-round RT-PCR relied on the HTBI primer set. TCRdb re-called the multiplex PCR reads through MiXCR, storing one row per CDR3 protein. Among fewer than 400,000 distinct CDR3 sequences, 15% to 18% were seen once, and the ten largest hold around 30%. Findings and limits, study-wide: Ophthalmopathy was identified by the model a median around 6.9 months ahead of onset.

This clonotype was observed at least ten times. Its antigen is unknown. The length of the CDR3 is 16 residues. V is TRBV3-2 and J is TRBJ1-5. TRBV3-2 represents a pseudogene. This clonotype was sampled from a woman under 30 with Graves' hyperthyroidism that later progressed to Graves' ophthalmopathy. Sequenced material: blood. In nucleotides, the CDR3 is TGTGCCAGCAGCCAAGAGGGCCGCTATAGCAATCAGCCCCAGCATTTT. Translation gives CASSQEGRYSNQPQHF.